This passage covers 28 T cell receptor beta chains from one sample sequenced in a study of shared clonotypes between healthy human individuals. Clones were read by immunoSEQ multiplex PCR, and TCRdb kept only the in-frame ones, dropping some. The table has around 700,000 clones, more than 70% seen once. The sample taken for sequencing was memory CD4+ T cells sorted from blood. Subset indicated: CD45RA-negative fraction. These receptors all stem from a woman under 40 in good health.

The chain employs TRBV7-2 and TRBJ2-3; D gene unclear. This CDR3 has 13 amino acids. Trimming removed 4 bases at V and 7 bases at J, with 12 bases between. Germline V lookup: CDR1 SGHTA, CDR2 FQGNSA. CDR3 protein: CASSSGGYYTQYF. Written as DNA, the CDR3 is TGTGCCAGCAGCTCCGGCGGCTATTATACGCAGTATTTT.

CDR3 region: CASSHFGGGSNEQFF. The CDR3 DNA follows: TGTGCCAGCAGCCATTTCGGTGGGGGGAGCAATGAGCAGTTCTTC. V gene TRBV14 combines with J gene TRBJ2-1, with a possible D match to TRBD2 (6 bases). Looked up from germline, CDR1 is SGHDN and CDR2 is FVKESK. The germline V and J ends were trimmed by 3 bases and 6 bases, with 15 bases remaining between them. CDR3 size: 15 residues.

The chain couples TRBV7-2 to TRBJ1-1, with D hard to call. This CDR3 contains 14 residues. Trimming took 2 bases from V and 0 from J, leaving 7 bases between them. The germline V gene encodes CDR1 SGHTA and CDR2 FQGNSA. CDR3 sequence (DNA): TGTGCCAGCAGCTTACTTTCGTTGAACACTGAAGCTTTCTTT. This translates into CASSLLSLNTEAFF. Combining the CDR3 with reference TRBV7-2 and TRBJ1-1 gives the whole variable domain GAGVSQSPSNKVTEKGKDVELRCDPISGHTALYWYRQSLGQGLEFLIYFQGNSAPDKSGLPSDRFSAERTGGSVSTLTIQRTQQEDSAVYLCASSLLSLNTEAFFGQGTRLTVV.

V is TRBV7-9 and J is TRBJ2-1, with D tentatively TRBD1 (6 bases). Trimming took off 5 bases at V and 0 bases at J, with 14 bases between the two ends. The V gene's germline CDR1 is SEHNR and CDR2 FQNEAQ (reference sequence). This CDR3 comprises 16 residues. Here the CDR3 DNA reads TGTGCCAGCAGCCGACCGAGGGGGAGCTCCTACAATGAGCAGTTCTTC. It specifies CASSRPRGSSYNEQFF.

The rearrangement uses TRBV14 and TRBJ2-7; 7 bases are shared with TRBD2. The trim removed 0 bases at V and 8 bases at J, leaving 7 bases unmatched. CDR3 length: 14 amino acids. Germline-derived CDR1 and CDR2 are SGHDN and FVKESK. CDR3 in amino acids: CASSQEGSGAKQYF. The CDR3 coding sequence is TGTGCCAGCAGCCAAGAGGGGAGCGGGGCCAAGCAGTACTTC. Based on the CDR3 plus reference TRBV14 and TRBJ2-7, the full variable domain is EAGVTQFPSHSVIEKGQTVTLRCDPISGHDNLYWYRRVMGKEIKFLLHFVKESKQDESGMPNNRFLAERTGGTYSTLKVQPAELEDSGVYFCASSQEGSGAKQYFGPGTRLTVT.

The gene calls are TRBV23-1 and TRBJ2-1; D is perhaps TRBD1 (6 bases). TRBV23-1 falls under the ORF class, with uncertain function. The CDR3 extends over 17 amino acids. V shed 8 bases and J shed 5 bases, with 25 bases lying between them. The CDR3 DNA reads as TGCGCCAGCCCCGAGGGGCGCCAGGGGTGGGTCAACAATGAGCAGTTCTTC. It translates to CASPEGRQGWVNNEQFF.

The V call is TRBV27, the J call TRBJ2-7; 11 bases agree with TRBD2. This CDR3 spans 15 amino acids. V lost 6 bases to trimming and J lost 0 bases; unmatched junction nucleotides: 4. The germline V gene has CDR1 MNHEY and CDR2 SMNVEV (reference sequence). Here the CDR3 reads CASSPGLADSYEQYF. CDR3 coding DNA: TGTGCCAGCAGCCCGGGACTAGCGGACTCCTACGAGCAGTACTTC.

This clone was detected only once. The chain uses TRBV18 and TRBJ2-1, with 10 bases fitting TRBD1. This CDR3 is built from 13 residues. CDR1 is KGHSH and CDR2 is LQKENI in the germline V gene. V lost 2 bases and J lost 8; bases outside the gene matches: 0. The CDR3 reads CASSPGTGDEQFF. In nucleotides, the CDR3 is TGTGCCAGCTCACCAGGGACAGGGGATGAGCAGTTCTTC.

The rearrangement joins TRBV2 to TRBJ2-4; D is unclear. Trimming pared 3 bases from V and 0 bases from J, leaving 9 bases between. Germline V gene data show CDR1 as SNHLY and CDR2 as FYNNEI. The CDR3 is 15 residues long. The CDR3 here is CASSDRELAKNIQYF. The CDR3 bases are TGTGCCAGCAGTGACAGAGAACTAGCCAAAAACATTCAGTACTTC.

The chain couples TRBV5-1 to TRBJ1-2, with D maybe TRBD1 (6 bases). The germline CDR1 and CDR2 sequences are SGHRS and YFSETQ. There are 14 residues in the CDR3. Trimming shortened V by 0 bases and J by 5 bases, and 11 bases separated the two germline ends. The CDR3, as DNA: TGCGCCAGCAGCTTGGAAGTTGGACAGTATGGCTACACCTTC. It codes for CASSLEVGQYGYTF.

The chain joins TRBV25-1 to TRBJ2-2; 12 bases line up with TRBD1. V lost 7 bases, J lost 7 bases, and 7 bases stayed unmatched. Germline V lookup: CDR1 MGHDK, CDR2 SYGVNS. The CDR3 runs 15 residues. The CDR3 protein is CASTGTGGFNGELFF. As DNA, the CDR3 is TGTGCCAGCACCGGGACAGGGGGCTTTAACGGGGAGCTGTTTTTT.

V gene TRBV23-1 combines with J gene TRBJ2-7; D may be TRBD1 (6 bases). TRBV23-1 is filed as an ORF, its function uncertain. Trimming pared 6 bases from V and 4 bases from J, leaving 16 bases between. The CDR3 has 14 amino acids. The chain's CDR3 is CASSPDTGSYEQYF. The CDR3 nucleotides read TGCGCCAGCAGCCCTGACACAGGGTCTTACGAGCAGTACTTC.

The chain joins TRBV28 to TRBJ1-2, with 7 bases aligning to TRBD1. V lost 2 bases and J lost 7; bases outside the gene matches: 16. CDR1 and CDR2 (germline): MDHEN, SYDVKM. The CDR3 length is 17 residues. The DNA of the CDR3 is TGTGCCAGCAGTTTAAGAACAGGGGCAGTGTCTATCTCTGGCTACACCTTC. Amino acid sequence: CASSLRTGAVSISGYTF.

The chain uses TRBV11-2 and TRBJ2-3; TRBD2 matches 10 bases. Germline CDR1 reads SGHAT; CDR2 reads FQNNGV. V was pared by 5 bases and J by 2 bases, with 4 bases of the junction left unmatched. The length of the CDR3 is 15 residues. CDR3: CASSRAGGHTDTQYF. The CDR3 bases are TGTGCCAGCAGCCGAGCGGGAGGGCACACAGATACGCAGTATTTT.

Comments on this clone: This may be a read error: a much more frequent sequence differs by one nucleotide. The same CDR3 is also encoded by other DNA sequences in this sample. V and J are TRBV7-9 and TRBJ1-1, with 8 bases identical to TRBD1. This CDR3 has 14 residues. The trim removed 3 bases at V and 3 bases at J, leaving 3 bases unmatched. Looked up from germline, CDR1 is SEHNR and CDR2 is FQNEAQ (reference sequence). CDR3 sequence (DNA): TGTGCCAGCAGCTTCCCGGACAGGGACACTGAAGCTTTCTTT. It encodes CASSFPDRDTEAFF.

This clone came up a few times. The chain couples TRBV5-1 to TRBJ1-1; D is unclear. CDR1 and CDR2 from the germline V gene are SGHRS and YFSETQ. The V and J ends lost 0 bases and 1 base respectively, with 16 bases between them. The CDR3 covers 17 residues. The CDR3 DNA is TGCGCCAGCAGCTTGGATGGAGGTGGTGTGAGGAACACTGAAGCTTTCTTT. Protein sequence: CASSLDGGGVRNTEAFF.

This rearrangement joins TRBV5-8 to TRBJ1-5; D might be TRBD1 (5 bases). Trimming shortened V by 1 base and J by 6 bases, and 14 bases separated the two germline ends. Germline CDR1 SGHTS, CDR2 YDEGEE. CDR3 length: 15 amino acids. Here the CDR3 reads CASSLLGGVRQPQHF. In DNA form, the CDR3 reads TGTGCCAGCAGCTTGTTGGGAGGGGTTCGTCAGCCCCAGCATTTT.

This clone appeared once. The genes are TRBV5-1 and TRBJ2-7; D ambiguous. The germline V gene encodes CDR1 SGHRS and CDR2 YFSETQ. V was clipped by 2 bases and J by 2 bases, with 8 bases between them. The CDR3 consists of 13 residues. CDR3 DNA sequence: TGCGCCAGCAGCTTTGAGGCACCCTACGAGCAGTACTTC. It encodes CASSFEAPYEQYF.

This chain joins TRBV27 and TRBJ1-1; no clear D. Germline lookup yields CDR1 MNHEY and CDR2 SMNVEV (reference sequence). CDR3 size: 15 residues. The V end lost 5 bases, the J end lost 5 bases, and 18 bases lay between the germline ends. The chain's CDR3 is CASSALLGSVTEAFF. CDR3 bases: TGTGCCAGCAGTGCCCTCTTGGGCAGCGTGACTGAAGCTTTCTTT.

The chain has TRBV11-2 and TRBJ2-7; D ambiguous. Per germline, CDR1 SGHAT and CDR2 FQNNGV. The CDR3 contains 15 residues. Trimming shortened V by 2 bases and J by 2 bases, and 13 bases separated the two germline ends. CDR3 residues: CASSLLPATPYEQYF. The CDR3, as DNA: TGTGCCAGCAGCTTATTGCCAGCAACCCCCTACGAGCAGTACTTC.

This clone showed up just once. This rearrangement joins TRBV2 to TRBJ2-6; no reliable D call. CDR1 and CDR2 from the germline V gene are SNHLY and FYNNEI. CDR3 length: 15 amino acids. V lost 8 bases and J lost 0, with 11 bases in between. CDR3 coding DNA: TGTGCCAGCTCCTGGACCGTCTCTGGGGCCAACGTCCTGACTTTC. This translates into CASSWTVSGANVLTF.

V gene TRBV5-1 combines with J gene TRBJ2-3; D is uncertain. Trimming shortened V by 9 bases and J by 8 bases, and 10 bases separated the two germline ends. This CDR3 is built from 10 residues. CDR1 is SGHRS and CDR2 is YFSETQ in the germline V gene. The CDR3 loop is CANHSSTQYF. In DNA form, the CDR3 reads TGCGCCAACCACTCTAGTACGCAGTATTTT.

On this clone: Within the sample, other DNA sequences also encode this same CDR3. The CDR3 reads CASSFRGGAGNTIYF. DNA for the CDR3: TGTGCCAGCAGTTTCAGGGGTGGGGCTGGAAACACCATATATTTT. The chain links TRBV27 to TRBJ1-3, with D possibly TRBD1 on 6 matching bases. V was clipped by 3 bases and J by 2 bases, with 11 bases between them. CDR3 length equals 15 residues. Germline assignment: CDR1 MNHEY and CDR2 SMNVEV (reference sequence).

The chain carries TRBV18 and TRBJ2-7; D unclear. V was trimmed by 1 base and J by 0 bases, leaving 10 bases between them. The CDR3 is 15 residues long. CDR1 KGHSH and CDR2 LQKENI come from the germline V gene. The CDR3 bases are TGTGCCAGCTCACCACGGCAGGTGAGCTCCTACGAGCAGTACTTC. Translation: CASSPRQVSSYEQYF.

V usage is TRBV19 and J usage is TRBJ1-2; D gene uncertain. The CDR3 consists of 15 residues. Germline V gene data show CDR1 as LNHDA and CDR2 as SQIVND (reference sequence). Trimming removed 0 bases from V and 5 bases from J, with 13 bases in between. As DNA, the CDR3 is TGTGCCAGTAGTATAGATCGGGCGGGGAGTTATGGCTACACCTTC. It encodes CASSIDRAGSYGYTF.

The CDR3 protein is CASGRAGANEQYF. The CDR3, as DNA: TGTGCCAGCGGGAGAGCGGGAGCGAACGAGCAGTACTTC. The gene calls are TRBV6-1 and TRBJ2-7; 8 bases fit TRBD2. The germline V gene has CDR1 MNHNS and CDR2 SASEGT. The CDR3 is made up of 13 amino acids. J was trimmed by 5 bases and V by 8 bases; bases with no gene match: 8.

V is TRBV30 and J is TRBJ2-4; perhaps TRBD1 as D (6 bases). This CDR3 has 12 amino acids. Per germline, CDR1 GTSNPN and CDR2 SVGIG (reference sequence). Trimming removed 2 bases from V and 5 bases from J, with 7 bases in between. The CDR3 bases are TGTGCCTGGAGTCACAGGGAAAACATTCAGTACTTC. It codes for CAWSHRENIQYF.

CDR3: CASSLLAGDYEQYF. As DNA, the CDR3 is TGTGCCAGCAGTCTGTTGGCGGGGGACTACGAGCAGTACTTC. The chain uses TRBV7-8 and TRBJ2-5, with 7 bases matching TRBD2. The J call could be wrong; TRBJ2-7 is a better fit for the DNA end. From germline, CDR1 is SGHVS and CDR2 FQNEAQ. The CDR3 covers 14 residues.